This T cell receptor beta chain was sequenced in a study of cytomegalovirus exposure and HLA in healthy donors. Findings and limits, study-wide: The authors later linked a missense DCLRE1C variant to TCR beta V- and J-gene trimming.

About this clone itself: Its cognate antigen is unknown.

V shed 11 bases and J shed 4 bases, with 17 bases lying between them. This CDR3 is 14 amino acids long. Germline V gives CDR1 SEHNR, CDR2 FQNEAQ (reference sequence). The PCR was carried out with 60 Vbeta primers and 13 Jbeta primers. TCRdb keeps only in-frame clones here, not all; method: immunoSEQ multiplex PCR. This table holds about 130,000 clones, 80% found once. The chain combines TRBV7-9 with TRBJ2-2; D is unclear. This clonotype was obtained from a man aged 25-45 years in good health and CMV-seronegative. The sequenced sample consisted of PBMCs. CDR3 bases: TGTGCCGGGTCCCCAGGATCTCGCACCGGGGAGCTGTTTTTT. Its translation: CAGSPGSRTGELFF.